This entry concerns a single TCR beta chain. These data are taken from a study of T cell responses to AZD1222 COVID-19 vaccine. Study summary: Second doses were pooled across both intervals (about 4 or about 12 weeks).

CDR1 is LNHDA, CDR2 SQIVND, per germline (reference sequence). V lost 2 bases and J 0 bases, leaving 20 bases between the germline ends. The CDR3 has 18 residues. The protocol was immunoSEQ multiplex PCR, while the TCRdb copy is restricted to in-frame clones and leaves out a portion. The sample holds more than 95,000 clones, 93% seen once. The TCR comes from an adult in good health. The sequencing here drew on peripheral blood, taken on day 0 of AZD1222 vaccination. The chain recombines TRBV19 with TRBJ2-7; D tentatively reads TRBD1 or TRBD2 (6 bases each). The CDR3 DNA sequence: TGTGCCAGTAGTATAAGGCGAGGGGGAGGAGTAGGCTCCTACGAGCAGTACTTC. This codes for CASSIRRGGGVGSYEQYF.